This TCR beta chain was identified in a study of T cell responses to AZD1222 COVID-19 vaccine. With regard to this clone: What it binds is unknown.

Study-level points and caveats: Clonal diversity was possibly underestimated; the donors were predominantly white British and more often female. Variant regions that are unmutated are reportedly the target of nearly half of spike-specific TCRs.

The assay was immunoSEQ multiplex PCR, and TCRdb's table has in-frame clones only and misses some. The profile shows some 150,000 clones, about 92% of them singletons. The CDR3 runs to 14 residues. The germline V gene has CDR1 GTSNPN and CDR2 SVGIG (reference sequence). Trimming left V 7 bases short and J 0 bases short, with 15 bases between. V is TRBV30 and J is TRBJ1-2; D is possibly TRBD1 (5 bases). The clonotype originates from an adult who received the AZD1222 COVID-19 vaccine. The source material was peripheral blood, sampled 28 days after the second AZD1222 dose. CDR3 DNA sequence: TGTGCCTCCAACTTTGGGGGTACTAACTATGGCTACACCTTC. Its translation is CASNFGGTNYGYTF.